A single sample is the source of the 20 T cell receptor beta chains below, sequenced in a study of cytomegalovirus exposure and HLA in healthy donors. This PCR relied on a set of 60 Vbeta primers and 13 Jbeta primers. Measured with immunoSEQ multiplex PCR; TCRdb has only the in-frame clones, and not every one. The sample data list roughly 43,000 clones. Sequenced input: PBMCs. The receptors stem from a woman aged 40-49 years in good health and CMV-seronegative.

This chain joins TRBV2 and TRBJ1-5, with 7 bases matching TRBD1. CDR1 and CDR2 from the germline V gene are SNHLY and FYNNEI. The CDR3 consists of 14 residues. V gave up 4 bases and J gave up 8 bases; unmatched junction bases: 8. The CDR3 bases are TGTGCCAGCAGTGGGCGGGACGACAGGGAGCCCCAGCATTTT. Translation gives CASSGRDDREPQHF. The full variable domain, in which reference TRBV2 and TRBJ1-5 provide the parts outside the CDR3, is EPEVTQTPSHQVTQMGQEVILRCVPISNHLYFYWYRQILGQKVEFLVSFYNNEISEKSEIFDDQFSVERPDGSNFTLKIRSTKLEDSAMYFCASSGRDDREPQHFGDGTRLSIL.

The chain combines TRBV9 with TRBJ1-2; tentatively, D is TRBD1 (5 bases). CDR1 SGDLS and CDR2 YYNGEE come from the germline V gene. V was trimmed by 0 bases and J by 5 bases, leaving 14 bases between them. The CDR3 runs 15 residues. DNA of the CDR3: TGTGCCAGCAGCGTAGATGGAGGGGAGGAGTATGGCTACACCTTC. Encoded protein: CASSVDGGEEYGYTF.

The CDR3 protein is CASSRDRNQPQHF. Written as DNA, the CDR3 is TGTGCCAGCAGCCGGGACAGAAATCAGCCCCAGCATTTT. The chain couples TRBV5-4 to TRBJ1-5; 7 positions match TRBD1. V lost 4 bases, J lost 4 bases, and 2 bases stayed unmatched. CDR3 length: 13 amino acids. Germline V gives CDR1 SGHNT, CDR2 YYREEE (reference sequence). The variable domain in full, completed from reference TRBV5-4 and TRBJ1-5, reads ETGVTQSPTHLIKTRGQQVTLRCSSQSGHNTVSWYQQALGQGPQFIFQYYREEENGRGNFPPRFSGLQFPNYSSELNVNALELDDSALYLCASSRDRNQPQHFGDGTRLSIL.

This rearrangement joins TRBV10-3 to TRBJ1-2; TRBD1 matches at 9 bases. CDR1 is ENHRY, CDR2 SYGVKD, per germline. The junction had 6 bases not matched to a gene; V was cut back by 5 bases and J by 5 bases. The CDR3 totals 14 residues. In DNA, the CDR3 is TGTGCCATCAGTAGCGGGACAGGGTGGTATGGCTACACCTTC. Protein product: CAISSGTGWYGYTF.

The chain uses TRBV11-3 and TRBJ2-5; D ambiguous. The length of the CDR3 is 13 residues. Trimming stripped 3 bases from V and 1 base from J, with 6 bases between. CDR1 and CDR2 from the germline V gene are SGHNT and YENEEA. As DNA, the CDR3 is TGTGCCAGCAGCTTTTCCAGCCAAGAGACCCAGTACTTC. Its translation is CASSFSSQETQYF.

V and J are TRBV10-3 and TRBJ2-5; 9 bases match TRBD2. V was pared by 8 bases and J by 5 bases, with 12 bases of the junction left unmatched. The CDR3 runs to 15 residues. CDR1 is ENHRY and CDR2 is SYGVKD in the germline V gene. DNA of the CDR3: TGTGCCATCGCAAGGAGTAGCGGGAGAGGGGAGACCCAGTACTTC. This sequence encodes CAIARSSGRGETQYF.

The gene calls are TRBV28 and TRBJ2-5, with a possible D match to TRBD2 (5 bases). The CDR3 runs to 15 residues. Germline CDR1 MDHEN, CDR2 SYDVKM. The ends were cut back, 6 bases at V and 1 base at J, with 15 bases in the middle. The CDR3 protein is CASRSPSGGQETQYF. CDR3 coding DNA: TGTGCCAGCAGATCCCCAAGCGGTGGCCAAGAGACCCAGTACTTC. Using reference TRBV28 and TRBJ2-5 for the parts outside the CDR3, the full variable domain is DVKVTQSSRYLVKRTGEKVFLECVQDMDHENMFWYRQDPGLGLRLIYFSYDVKMKEKGDIPEGYSVSREKKERFSLILESASTNQTSMYLCASRSPSGGQETQYFGPGTRLLVL.

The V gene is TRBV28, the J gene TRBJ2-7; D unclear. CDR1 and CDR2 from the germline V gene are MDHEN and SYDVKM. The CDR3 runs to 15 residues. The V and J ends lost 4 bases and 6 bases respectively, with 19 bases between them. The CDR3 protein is CASSSHTTLSSEQYF. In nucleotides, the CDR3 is TGTGCCAGCAGTTCCCACACGACTCTTTCTTCCGAGCAGTACTTC.

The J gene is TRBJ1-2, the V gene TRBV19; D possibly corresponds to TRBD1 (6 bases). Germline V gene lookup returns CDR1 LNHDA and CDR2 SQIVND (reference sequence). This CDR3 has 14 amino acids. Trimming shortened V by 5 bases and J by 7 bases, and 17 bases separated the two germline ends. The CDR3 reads CASSWPQGGGGYTF. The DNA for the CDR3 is TGTGCCAGTAGTTGGCCACAGGGTGGTGGTGGCTACACCTTC.

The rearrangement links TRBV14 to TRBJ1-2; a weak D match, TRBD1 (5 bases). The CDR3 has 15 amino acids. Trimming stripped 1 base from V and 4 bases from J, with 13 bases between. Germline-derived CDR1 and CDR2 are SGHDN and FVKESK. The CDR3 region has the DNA TGTGCCAGCAGCCAAGTTCCCGACAGCCCCTATGGCTACACCTTC. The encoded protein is CASSQVPDSPYGYTF.

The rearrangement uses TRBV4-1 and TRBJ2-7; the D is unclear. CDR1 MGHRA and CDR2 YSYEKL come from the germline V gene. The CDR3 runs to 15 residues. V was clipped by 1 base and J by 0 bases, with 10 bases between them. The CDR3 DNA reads TGCGCCAGCAGCCAAGCAGGCGTAGGCTCCTACGAGCAGTACTTC. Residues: CASSQAGVGSYEQYF.

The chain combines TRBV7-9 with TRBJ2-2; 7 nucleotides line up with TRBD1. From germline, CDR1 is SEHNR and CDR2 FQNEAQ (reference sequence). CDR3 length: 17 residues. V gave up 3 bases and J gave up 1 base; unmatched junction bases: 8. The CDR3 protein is CASSFSWDSLNTGELFF. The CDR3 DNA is TGTGCCAGCAGCTTCTCTTGGGACAGCCTGAACACCGGGGAGCTGTTTTTT.

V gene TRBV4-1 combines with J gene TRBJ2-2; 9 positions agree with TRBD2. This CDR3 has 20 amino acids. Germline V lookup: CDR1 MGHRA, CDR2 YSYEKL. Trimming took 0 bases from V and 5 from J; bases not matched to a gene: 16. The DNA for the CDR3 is TGCGCCAGCAGCCAAGATCGCTGGTCCATAGCGGGAGATGATACCGGGGAGCTGTTTTTT. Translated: CASSQDRWSIAGDDTGELFF.

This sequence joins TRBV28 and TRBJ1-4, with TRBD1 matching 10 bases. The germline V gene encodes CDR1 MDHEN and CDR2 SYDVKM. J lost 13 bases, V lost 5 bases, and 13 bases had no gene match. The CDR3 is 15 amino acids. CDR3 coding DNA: TGTGCCAGCAGTCCGGGACAGGGGTTTCACGGGGGACTGTTTTTT. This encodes CASSPGQGFHGGLFF.

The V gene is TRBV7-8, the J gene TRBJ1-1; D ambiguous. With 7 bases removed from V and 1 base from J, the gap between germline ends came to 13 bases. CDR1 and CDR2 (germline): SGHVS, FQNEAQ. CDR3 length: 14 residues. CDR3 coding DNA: TGTGCCAGCACCATAGAACGAGCGAACACTGAAGCTTTCTTT. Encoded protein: CASTIERANTEAFF.

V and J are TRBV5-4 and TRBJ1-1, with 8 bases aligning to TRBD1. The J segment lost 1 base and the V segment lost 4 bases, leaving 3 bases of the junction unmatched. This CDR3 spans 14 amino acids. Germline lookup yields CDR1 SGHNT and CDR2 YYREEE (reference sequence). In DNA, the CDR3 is TGTGCCAGCAGCCCCGGACAGGGGAACACTGAAGCTTTCTTT. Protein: CASSPGQGNTEAFF.

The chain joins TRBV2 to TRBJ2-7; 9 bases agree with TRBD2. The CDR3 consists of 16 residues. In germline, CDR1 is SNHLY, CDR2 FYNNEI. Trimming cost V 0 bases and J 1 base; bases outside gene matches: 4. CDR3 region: CASSEALAGRSYEQYF. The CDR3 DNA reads TGTGCCAGCAGTGAAGCGCTAGCGGGGAGGTCCTACGAGCAGTACTTC.

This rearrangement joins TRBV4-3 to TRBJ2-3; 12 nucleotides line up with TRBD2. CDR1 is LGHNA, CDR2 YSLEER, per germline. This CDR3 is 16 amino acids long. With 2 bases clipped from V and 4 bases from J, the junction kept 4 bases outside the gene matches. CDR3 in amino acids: CASSQLAGGGPDTQYF. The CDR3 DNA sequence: TGCGCCAGCAGCCAACTAGCGGGAGGGGGGCCAGATACGCAGTATTTT.

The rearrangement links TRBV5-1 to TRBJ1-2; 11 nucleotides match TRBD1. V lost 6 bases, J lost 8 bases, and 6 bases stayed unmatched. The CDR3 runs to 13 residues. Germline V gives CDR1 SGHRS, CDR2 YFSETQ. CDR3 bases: TGCGCCAGCACCCCGGACAGGGGGCGAGGCTACACCTTC. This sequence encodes CASTPDRGRGYTF.

The CDR3 DNA reads as TGCAGCGTCAAAGGACTAGCGGGTTGGACAGATACGCAGTATTTT. Translated: CSVKGLAGWTDTQYF. The J gene is TRBJ2-3, the V gene TRBV29-1; 11 positions agree with TRBD2. Germline lookup yields CDR1 SQVTM and CDR2 ANQGSEA. CDR3 length: 15 amino acids. V shed 6 bases, J shed 3 bases, and the junction held 8 bases outside the gene matches.